The clone carrying this TCR beta chain was seen ten or more times. Its antigen is still unknown. The data were obtained in a study of identical twins. Study-wide points: Reduced insertions were recorded for abundant cord blood beta clonotypes, with no such pattern in memory repertoires. The presence of invariant MAIT and iNKT cells could partly confound analyses of zero-insertion sequences.

Unique molecular identifiers were present on the cDNA, and a universal primer site came from template switching. TCRdb recomputed calls from the 5' RACE reads with MiXCR, one row per CDR3 protein. The sample includes hundreds of thousands of distinct CDR3 sequences, around 6% of them seen just once. This CDR3 spans 13 amino acids. The J segment lost 6 bases and the V segment lost 4 bases, leaving 6 bases of the junction unmatched. Germline V gives CDR1 SQVTM, CDR2 ANQGSEA. The rearrangement links TRBV29-1 to TRBJ2-1, with 7 nucleotides matching TRBD2. This receptor was taken from a young man in good health. What was sequenced was naive T cells sorted from blood. In DNA, the CDR3 is TGCAGCGTTGGCGGGAGAGTGCGCAATGAGCAGTTCTTC. Amino acids: CSVGGRVRNEQFF.